Shown below are 5 T cell receptor beta chains from a single sample sequenced in a study of monozygotic twins with inflammatory bowel disease. TCRdb reprocessed the 5' RACE reads, with one entry per CDR3 protein and no DNA. This sample's table has 300,000 to 350,000 distinct CDR3 sequences. Sequenced: blood. The receptors here all came from a human donor with ulcerative colitis or Crohn's disease, or a healthy co-twin of an affected twin (not recorded which).

The chain uses TRBV5-1 and TRBJ1-1. Germline V gene lookup returns CDR1 SGHRS and CDR2 YFSETQ. The CDR3 is 13 residues long. CDR3 in amino acids: CASSFSRNTEAFF.

V gene TRBV5-5 combines with J gene TRBJ2-7; the D call of TRBD1 rests on TCRdb alone, since no DNA is present to check it. The CDR3 extends over 14 amino acids. Germline V CDR1 and CDR2: SGHKS, YYEKEE (reference sequence). CDR3 protein: CASSLEGGLYEQYF.

The chain couples TRBV15 to TRBJ2-1; the D gene TCRdb calls, TRBD1, cannot be checked with no DNA. CDR3 size: 15 residues. Looked up from germline, CDR1 is LNHNV and CDR2 is YYDKDF (reference sequence). CDR3 loop: CATSFPGTGHNEQFF.

V usage is TRBV7-9 and J usage is TRBJ2-1. Germline loops: CDR1 SEHNR, CDR2 FQNEAQ (reference sequence). This CDR3 spans 12 amino acids. CDR3 region: CASSADLDEQFF.

The chain recombines TRBV5-4 with TRBJ2-1; TCRdb names TRBD1, which stays unverified in the absence of DNA. This CDR3 spans 14 amino acids. Germline V gives CDR1 SGHNT, CDR2 YYREEE (reference sequence). The CDR3 sequence: CASSLYRVYNEQFF. The full variable domain, in which reference TRBV5-4 and TRBJ2-1 provide the parts outside the CDR3, is ETGVTQSPTHLIKTRGQQVTLRCSSQSGHNTVSWYQQALGQGPQFIFQYYREEENGRGNFPPRFSGLQFPNYSSELNVNALELDDSALYLCASSLYRVYNEQFFGPGTRLTVL.